A selection of T cell receptor beta chains follows, all from one sample in a study of blood T cell repertoires in COVID-19. The protocol was immunoSEQ multiplex PCR, while the TCRdb copy is restricted to in-frame clones and leaves out a portion. The table shows about 180,000 clones, with about 86% occurring only once. The source material was peripheral blood. The receptors here all came from a man aged 50-59 years with active or convalescent COVID-19. Each CDR3 is given without its conserved first and last residue. Fields, in order: CDR3 protein, J gene, V gene.

ASSQDGWGDSSYNEQF | TRBJ2-1 | TRBV4-1
ASSRTGSQETQY | TRBJ2-5 | TRBV5-6
ASSPYKQGNTEAF | TRBJ1-1 | TRBV19
ASTLYRGDQPQH | TRBJ1-5 | TRBV6-5
ASSQDRGQFNYGYT | TRBJ1-2 | TRBV4-3
ASSYYDREDTQY | TRBJ2-3 | TRBV6-5
ASSRASGRDEQY | TRBJ2-7 | TRBV18
ASSLFPDPGNTIY | TRBJ1-3 | TRBV11-3
ASSSRTGRNEKLF | TRBJ1-4 | TRBV5-4
ASRLSLRGEKLF | TRBJ1-4 | TRBV5-1
ATSDYSADRGSTDTQY | TRBJ2-3 | TRBV24-1
ASSPQGASSGNTIY | TRBJ1-3 | TRBV7-2
ASSLTAPGQVNQPQH | TRBJ1-5 | TRBV4-3
ASRTDLAGVTQY | TRBJ2-5 | TRBV6-5
ASSRTWGNEQF | TRBJ2-1 | TRBV6-5
ASSFTKSSYEQY | TRBJ2-7 | TRBV7-9
AIGQESSYNSPLH | TRBJ1-6 | TRBV2
ASSMVQGHGNTIY | TRBJ1-3 | TRBV19
ASRFGDRGNQPQH | TRBJ1-5 | TRBV28
AISDREPYEQY | TRBJ2-7 | TRBV10-3
ASSLSTGEGEQY | TRBJ2-7 | TRBV7-3
ASSYSGTDYGYT | TRBJ1-2 | TRBV5-1
SVGHGTSGISYNEQF | TRBJ2-1 | TRBV29-1
ASSSDRPSYTEAF | TRBJ1-1 | TRBV7-9
ASSFAETGNGNTIY | TRBJ1-3 | TRBV5-1
ASSQMVGGPGDTQY | TRBJ2-3 | TRBV7-3
ASSLGETDSPLH | TRBJ1-6 | TRBV4-1
ATKRGNTYNEQF | TRBJ2-1 | TRBV19
AISDPAGGAPLNEQF | TRBJ2-1 | TRBV10-3
SVGQGAGNTIY | TRBJ1-3 | TRBV29-1
ASSFEIGQGITDTQY | TRBJ2-3 | TRBV5-1
ASRGGAFEQF | TRBJ2-1 | TRBV2
ATSDPRTQETQY | TRBJ2-5 | TRBV24-1
ASSRSRDRGYIQY | TRBJ2-4 | TRBV9
ASSLAQGSGVGNTIY | TRBJ1-3 | TRBV7-9
ASSLAGQAANTGELF | TRBJ2-2 | TRBV7-9
ATSRDRPLNTGELF | TRBJ2-2 | TRBV15
ASSLRRRAAVSYEQY | TRBJ2-7 | TRBV13
ASSPNLLGAEAF | TRBJ1-1 | TRBV4-3
ASGRGIVDNSPLH | TRBJ1-6 | TRBV12-5
ASSQDDRGRGNTIY | TRBJ1-3 | TRBV4-1
ASSQQQGVRNQPQH | TRBJ1-5 | TRBV3-1/TRBV3-2
SASTGGYQPQH | TRBJ1-5 | TRBV20-1
SARGPGEQY | TRBJ2-7 | TRBV29-1
ASGRAGGLQETQY | TRBJ2-5 | TRBV9
ASSQDNRAYEQY | TRBJ2-7 | TRBV3-1/TRBV3-2
ASSIGGGVETQY | TRBJ2-5 | TRBV19